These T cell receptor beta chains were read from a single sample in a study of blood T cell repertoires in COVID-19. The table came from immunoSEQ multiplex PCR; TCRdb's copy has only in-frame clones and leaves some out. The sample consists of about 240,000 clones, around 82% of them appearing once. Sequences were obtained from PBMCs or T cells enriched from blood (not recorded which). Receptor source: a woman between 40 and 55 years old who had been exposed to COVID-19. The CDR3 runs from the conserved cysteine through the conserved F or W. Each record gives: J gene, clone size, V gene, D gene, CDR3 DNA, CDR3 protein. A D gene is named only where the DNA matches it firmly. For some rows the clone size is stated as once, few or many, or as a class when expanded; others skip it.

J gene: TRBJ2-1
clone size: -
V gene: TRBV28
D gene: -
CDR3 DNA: TGTGCCAGCAGTTTATACTCGGGTAGCTCCTACAATGAGCAGTTCTTC
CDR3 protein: CASSLYSGSSYNEQFF

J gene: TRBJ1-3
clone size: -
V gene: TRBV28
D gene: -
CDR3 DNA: TGTGCCAGCAGCGGAGGGGGGGCTGGAAACACCATATATTTT
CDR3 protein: CASSGGGAGNTIYF

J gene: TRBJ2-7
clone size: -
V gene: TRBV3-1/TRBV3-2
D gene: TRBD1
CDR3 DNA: TGTGCCAGCAGCCAAGATCTGGCGACAGGGCTCCCCTACGAGCAGTACTTC
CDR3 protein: CASSQDLATGLPYEQYF

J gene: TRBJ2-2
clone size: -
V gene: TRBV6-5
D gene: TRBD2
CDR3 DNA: TGTGCCAGCAGCCGGGGGGGCGCCGACACCGGGGAGCTGTTTTTT
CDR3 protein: CASSRGGADTGELFF

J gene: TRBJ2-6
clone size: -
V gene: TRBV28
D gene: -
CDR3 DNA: TGTGCCAGCAAGAATCCCGGGACAATGTCTGGGGCCAACGTCCTGACTTTC
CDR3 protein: CASKNPGTMSGANVLTF

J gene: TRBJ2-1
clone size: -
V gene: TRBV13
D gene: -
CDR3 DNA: TGTGCCAGCAGCTTTGACAGATACAATGAGCAGTTCTTC
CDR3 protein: CASSFDRYNEQFF

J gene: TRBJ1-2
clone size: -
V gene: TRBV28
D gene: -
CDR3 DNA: TGTGCCAGCAGTTCGGCTGGGGGGGGCTACACCTTC
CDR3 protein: CASSSAGGGYTF

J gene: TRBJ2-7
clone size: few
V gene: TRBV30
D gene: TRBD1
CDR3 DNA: TGTGCCTGGAGCGCCGGACAGGGTGGCCCCTACGAGCAGTACTTC
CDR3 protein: CAWSAGQGGPYEQYF

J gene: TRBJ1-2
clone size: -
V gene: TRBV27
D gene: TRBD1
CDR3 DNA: TGTGCCAGCAGGGAAGACAGGGGGGTCGGTGGCTACACCTTC
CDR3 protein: CASREDRGVGGYTF

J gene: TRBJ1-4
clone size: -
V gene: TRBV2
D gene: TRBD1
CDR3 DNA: TGTGCCAGCAGGGACTCGACAGGGGCTGAAAAACTGTTTTTT
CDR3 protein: CASRDSTGAEKLFF

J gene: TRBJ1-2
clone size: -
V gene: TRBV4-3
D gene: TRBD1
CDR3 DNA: TGCGCCAGCAGCCAAAACAGGGGTGGGGACTATGGCTACACCTTC
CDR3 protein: CASSQNRGGDYGYTF

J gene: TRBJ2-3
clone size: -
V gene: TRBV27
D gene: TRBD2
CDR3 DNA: TGTGCCACCATCCCGCCGCGGCGGGGGGGGACAGATACGCAGTATTTT
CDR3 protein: CATIPPRRGGTDTQYF

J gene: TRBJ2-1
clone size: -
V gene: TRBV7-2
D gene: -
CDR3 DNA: TGTGCCAGCAGCTTAGACCCGGGTTGGAATGAGCAGTTCTTC
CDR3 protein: CASSLDPGWNEQFF

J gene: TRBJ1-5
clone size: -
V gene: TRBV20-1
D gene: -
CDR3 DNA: TGCAGTGCTAGTGGAGGGCATAGCAATCAGCCCCAGCATTTT
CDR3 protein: CSASGGHSNQPQHF